This TCR beta chain was profiled in a study of cytotoxic CD8 clonotypes in ibrutinib-treated CLL. Study as a whole: Treatment had run for a median approximately twelve months, range 6 to 36, when response samples were taken.

From cryopreserved PBMCs came about 2.1 micrograms of genomic DNA used for TCR beta libraries. Researchers set a sequencing depth target of 1 in 200,000 to 1 in 1 million T cells. Sequenced by immunoSEQ multiplex PCR; TCRdb stores in-frame clones only, minus some. The sample comprises tens of thousands of clones, 60% to 75% of which are singletons, and about 9.5% rests with the top ten. Trimming shortened V by 2 bases and J by 5 bases, and 7 bases separated the two germline ends. This CDR3 is built from 12 residues. Germline CDR1 reads ENHRY; CDR2 reads SYGVKD. Sequences were derived from PBMCs, sampled at disease progression, from a patient treated with ibrutinib. The sequence was obtained from a human donor with chronic lymphocytic leukemia. The chain has TRBV10-3 and TRBJ2-7; a weak D match, TRBD1 (5 bases). The CDR3 nucleotides are TGTGCCATCAGTGAGCAGGGCGACGAGCAGTACTTC. Encoded protein: CAISEQGDEQYF.